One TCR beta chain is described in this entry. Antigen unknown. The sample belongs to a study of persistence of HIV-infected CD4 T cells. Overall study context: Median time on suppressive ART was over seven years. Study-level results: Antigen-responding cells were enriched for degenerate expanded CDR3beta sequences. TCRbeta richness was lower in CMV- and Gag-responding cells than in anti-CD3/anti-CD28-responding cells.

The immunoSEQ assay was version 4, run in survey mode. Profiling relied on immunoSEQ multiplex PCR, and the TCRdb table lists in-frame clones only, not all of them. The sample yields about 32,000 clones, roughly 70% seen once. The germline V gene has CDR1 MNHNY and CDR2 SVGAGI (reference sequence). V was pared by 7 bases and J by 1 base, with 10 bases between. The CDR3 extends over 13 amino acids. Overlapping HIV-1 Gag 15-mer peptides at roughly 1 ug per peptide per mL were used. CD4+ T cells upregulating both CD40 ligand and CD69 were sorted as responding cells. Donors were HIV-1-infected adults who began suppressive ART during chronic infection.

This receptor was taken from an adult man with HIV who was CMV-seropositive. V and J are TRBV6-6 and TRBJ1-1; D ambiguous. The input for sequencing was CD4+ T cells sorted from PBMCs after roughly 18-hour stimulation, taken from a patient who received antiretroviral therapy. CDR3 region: CASIEGGNTEAFF. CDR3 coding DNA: TGTGCCAGCATAGAAGGAGGGAACACTGAAGCTTTCTTT.